This is a list of T cell receptor beta chains from one sample in a study of T-cell reconstitution after alpha-beta-depleted transplantation in children. TCRdb called the PCR reads again in MiXCR, with one record for every CDR3 protein. The table has hundreds of thousands of distinct CDR3 sequences, under 20% seen once; the top ten hold around 5%. The sequencing used PBMCs, mostly from graft donor cells, collected 360 days after TCRalphabeta/CD19-depleted stem cell transplant. The origin of the receptors is a male patient younger than 18 who had a stem cell transplant for acute lymphoblastic leukemia, so the T cells may come from the graft donor. The conserved cysteine and the conserved F or W are not part of the CDR3 here. Fields, in order: V gene, D gene, CDR3 protein. The D gene is left open where the match is weak.

TRBV5-1 TRBD2 ASSLASGTIFYEQY
TRBV12-3/TRBV12-4 TRBD2 ASRRLAGVADTQY
TRBV4-1 - ASSQVRSEQF
TRBV5-1 - ASSSRVGGSSYNEQF
TRBV4-2 - ASSHQNTGELF
TRBV12-3/TRBV12-4 TRBD2 ASSFRNGGVDTQY
TRBV18 - ASSPIRDEQY
TRBV2 - ANRDEAYNEQF
TRBV29-1 - SVVSQGDEQY
TRBV29-1 - SVEYSSTDTQY
TRBV12-3/TRBV12-4 TRBD1 ASSPHRGWETQY
TRBV15 - ATSRSGLGGQPQH
TRBV5-4 TRBD2 ASTIRTSGTNNEQF
TRBV12-3/TRBV12-4 - ASSLGPDDTDTQY
TRBV11-2 - ASSLTRFTDTQY
TRBV7-2 TRBD1 ASSPVGTGPYEQY
TRBV9 TRBD2 ASSVGLAGFKSSYNEQF
TRBV20-1 - SARGRSREARGTGELF
TRBV9 - ASSAQLAAKDTQY
TRBV7-2 - ASSKGVPSVYNEQF
TRBV10-2 - ASSEFRAYEQY
TRBV20-1 - SASRQGLLDEQF